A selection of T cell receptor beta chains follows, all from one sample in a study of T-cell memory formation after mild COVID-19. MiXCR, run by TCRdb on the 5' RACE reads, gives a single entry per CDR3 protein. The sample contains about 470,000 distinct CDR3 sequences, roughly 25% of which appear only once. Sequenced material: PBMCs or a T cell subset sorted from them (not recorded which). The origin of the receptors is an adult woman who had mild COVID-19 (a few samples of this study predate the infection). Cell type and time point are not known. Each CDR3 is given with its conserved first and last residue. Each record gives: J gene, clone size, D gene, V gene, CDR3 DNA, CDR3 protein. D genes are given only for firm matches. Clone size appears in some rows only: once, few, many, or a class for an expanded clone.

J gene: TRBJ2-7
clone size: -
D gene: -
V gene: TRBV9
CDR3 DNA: TGTGCCAGCTACACTCCCGGGGGGCCCTCCTACGAGCAGTACTTC
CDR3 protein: CASYTPGGPSYEQYF

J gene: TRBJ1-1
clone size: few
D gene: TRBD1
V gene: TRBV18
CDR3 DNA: TGTGCCAGCACGGCCCTGGGTAGGGGGCTCACTGAAGCTTTCTTT
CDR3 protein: CASTALGRGLTEAFF

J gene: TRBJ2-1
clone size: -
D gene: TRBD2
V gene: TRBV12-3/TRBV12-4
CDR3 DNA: TGTGCCAGCAGCCCACTAGCGGGAGGGCCTGGAAATGAGCAGTTCTTC
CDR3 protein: CASSPLAGGPGNEQFF

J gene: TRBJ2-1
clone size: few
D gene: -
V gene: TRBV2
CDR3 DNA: TGTGCCAGCCGGGAGCGGGACAGCTCCTACAATGAGCAGTTCTTC
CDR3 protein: CASRERDSSYNEQFF

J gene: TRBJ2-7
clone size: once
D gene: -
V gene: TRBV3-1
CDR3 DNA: TGTGCCAGCAGCCAAGGGAAAGGAAGCAGGAAGTACTTC
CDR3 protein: CASSQGKGSRKYF

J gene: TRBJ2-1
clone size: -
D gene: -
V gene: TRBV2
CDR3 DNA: TGTGCCAGCAAGCCCCTTCAGGGTGAGCAGTTCTTC
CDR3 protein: CASKPLQGEQFF

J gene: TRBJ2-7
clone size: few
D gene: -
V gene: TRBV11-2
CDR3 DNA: TGTGCCAGCAGCTTCGGTACAGGGAATGTCTACGAGCAGTACTTC
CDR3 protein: CASSFGTGNVYEQYF

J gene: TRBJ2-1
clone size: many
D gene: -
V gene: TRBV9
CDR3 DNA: TGTGCCAGCAGCGTTTCCGGCAATGAGCAGTTCTTC
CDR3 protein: CASSVSGNEQFF

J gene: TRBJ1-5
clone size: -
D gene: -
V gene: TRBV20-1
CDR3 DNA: TGCAGTGCTAGTTTGCTCGGCGGCAATCAGCCCCAGCATTTT
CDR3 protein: CSASLLGGNQPQHF

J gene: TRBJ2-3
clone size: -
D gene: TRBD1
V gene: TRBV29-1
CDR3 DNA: TGCAGCGTGGAAACAGGGACAGTCACAGATACGCAGTATTTT
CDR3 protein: CSVETGTVTDTQYF

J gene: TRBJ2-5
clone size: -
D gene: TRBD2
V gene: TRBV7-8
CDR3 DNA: TGTGCCAGCATCTTTACCCCCGGCGGGGGGGCCCTAGGCAGAGAGACCCAGTACTTC
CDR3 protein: CASIFTPGGGALGRETQYF

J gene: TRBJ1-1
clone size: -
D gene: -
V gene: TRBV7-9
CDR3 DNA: TGTGCCAGCAGCTTTTCATCGGGTCGAGCTTTCTTT
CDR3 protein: CASSFSSGRAFF

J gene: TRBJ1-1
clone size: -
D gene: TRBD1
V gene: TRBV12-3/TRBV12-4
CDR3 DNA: TGTGCCAGCAGTTCGACAGGGGGCTCGATTGGAGCTTTCTTT
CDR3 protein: CASSSTGGSIGAFF

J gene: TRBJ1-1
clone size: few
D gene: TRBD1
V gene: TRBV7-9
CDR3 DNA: TGTGCCAGCAGCCCCTCACTTCAGGGGGCAGAAGCTTTCTTT
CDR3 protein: CASSPSLQGAEAFF

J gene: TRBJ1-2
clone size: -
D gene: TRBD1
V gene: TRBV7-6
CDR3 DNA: TGTGCCAGCAGCTTTAACAGGGGGGACTATGGCTACACCTTC
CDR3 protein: CASSFNRGDYGYTF

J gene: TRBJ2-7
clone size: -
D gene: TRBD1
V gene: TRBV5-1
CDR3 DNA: TGCGCCAGCAGCTTGGGTACAGGGGTCTCCTACGAGCAGTACTTC
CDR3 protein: CASSLGTGVSYEQYF

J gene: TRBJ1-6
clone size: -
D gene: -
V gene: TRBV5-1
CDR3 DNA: TGCGCCAGCAGCTTGGCCGTGCTGAATTCACCCCTCCACTTT
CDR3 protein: CASSLAVLNSPLHF

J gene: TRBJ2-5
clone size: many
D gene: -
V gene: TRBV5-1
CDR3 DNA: TGCGCCAGCGGACCAAATGAAGAGACCCAGTACTTC
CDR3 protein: CASGPNEETQYF

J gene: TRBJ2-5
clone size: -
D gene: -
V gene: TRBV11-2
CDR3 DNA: TGTGCCAGCAGCGAGGGGATCAGGGAGACCCAGTACTTC
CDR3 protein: CASSEGIRETQYF

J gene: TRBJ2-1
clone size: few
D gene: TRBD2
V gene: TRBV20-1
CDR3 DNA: TGCAGTGCTAGAGGAATTCCTCCGATGACTAGCGGGGGTGGGAATGAGCAGTTCTTC
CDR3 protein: CSARGIPPMTSGGGNEQFF

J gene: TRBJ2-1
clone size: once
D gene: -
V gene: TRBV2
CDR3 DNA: TGTGCCAGCAGTGAGGGTTCGTCTCCCAATGAGCAGTTCTTC
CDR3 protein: CASSEGSSPNEQFF

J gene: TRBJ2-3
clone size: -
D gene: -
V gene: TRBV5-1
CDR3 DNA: TGCGCCAGCAGCTTGGGCGGGGCGGTAGTAGATACGCAGTATTTT
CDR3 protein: CASSLGGAVVDTQYF

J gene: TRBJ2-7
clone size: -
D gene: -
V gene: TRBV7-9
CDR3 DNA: TGTGCCAGCAGCTTAGCAGTCCAAACCTACGAGCAGTACTTC
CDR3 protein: CASSLAVQTYEQYF

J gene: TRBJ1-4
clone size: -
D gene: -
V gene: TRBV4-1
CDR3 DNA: TGCGCCAGCAGCCACATACAGGGAGGTGAGGGGGAAAAACTGTTTTTT
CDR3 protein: CASSHIQGGEGEKLFF

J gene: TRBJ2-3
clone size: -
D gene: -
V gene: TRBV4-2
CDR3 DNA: TGTGCCAGCAGCTATCAGGGGAAGGGCACAGATACGCAGTATTTT
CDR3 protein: CASSYQGKGTDTQYF

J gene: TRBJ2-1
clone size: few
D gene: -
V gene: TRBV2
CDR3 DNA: TGTGCCAGCAGTGTGGGACATAGCTCCTACAATGAGCAGTTCTTC
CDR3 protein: CASSVGHSSYNEQFF

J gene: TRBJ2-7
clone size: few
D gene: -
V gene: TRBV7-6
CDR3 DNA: TGTGCCAGCAGCCTCCAAGAGGCGGGAGAGCAGTACTTC
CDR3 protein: CASSLQEAGEQYF

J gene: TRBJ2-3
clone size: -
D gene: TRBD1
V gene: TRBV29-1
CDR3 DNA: TGCAGCGTTGACGGGACAGGGGCAGATACGCAGTATTTT
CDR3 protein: CSVDGTGADTQYF

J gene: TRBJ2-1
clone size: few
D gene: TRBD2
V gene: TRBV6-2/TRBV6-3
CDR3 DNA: TGTGCCAGCAGTTACCATAGCGGGAGTTCGGGAAATGAGCAGTTCTTC
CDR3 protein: CASSYHSGSSGNEQFF

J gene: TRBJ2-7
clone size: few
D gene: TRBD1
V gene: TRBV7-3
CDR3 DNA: TGTGCCAGCAGCTTAGACAGGGGGATCTACGAGCAGTACTTC
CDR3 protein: CASSLDRGIYEQYF

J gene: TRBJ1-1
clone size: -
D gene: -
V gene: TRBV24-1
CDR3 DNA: TGTGCCACCAGTGGAGGTCGGGGAAAAGCTTTCTTT
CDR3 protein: CATSGGRGKAFF

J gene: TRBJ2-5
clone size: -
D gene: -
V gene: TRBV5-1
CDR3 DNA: TGCGCCAGCACGGCAAATCAAGAGACCCAGTACTTC
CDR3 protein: CASTANQETQYF

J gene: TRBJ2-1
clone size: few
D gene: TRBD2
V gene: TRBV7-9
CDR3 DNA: TGTGCCAGCAGCTTGGTCGGGACTAGCCGTGACAATGAGCAGTTCTTC
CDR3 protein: CASSLVGTSRDNEQFF

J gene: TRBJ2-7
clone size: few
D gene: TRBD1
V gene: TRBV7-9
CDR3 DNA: TGTGCCAGCAGCCCACCGGACAGGGGGCAATACGAGCAGTACTTC
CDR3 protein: CASSPPDRGQYEQYF

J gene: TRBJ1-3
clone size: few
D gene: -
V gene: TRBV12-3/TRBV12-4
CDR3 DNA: TGTGCCAGCAGTTTAGTTCGGATTTCTGGAAACACCATATATTTT
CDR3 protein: CASSLVRISGNTIYF

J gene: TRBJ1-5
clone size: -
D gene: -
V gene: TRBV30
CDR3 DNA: TGTGCCTGGAGCCACGACGGGGCGGGTCAGCCCCAGCATTTT
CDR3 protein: CAWSHDGAGQPQHF

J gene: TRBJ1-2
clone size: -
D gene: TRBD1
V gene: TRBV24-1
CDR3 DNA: TGTGCCACCAGTGATCAACGGGACAGTCGGTTGGGTGGCTACACCTTC
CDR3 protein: CATSDQRDSRLGGYTF

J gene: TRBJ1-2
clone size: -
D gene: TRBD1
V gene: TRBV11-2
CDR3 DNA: TGTGCCAGCAGCTTGACAGGGGACACTTCTAACTATGGCTACACCTTC
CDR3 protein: CASSLTGDTSNYGYTF

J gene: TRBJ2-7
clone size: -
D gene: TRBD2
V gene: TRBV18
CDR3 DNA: TGTGCCAGCTCACCACCGACATACGATCTAGCGGGAGTACACGAGCAGTACTTC
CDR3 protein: CASSPPTYDLAGVHEQYF

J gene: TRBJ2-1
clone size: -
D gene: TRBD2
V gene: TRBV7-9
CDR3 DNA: TGTGCCAGCAGCCCCCGTATAGCGGGGGGGTTTGGTGAGCAGTTCTTC
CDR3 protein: CASSPRIAGGFGEQFF

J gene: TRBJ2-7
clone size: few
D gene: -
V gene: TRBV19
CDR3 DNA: TGTGCCAGTAGTATGGAACTCATATACGAGCAGTACTTC
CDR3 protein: CASSMELIYEQYF

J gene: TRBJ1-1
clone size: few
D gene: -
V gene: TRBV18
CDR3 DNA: TGTGCCAGCTCACTTCAGGGGAGTAACACTGAAGCTTTCTTT
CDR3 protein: CASSLQGSNTEAFF